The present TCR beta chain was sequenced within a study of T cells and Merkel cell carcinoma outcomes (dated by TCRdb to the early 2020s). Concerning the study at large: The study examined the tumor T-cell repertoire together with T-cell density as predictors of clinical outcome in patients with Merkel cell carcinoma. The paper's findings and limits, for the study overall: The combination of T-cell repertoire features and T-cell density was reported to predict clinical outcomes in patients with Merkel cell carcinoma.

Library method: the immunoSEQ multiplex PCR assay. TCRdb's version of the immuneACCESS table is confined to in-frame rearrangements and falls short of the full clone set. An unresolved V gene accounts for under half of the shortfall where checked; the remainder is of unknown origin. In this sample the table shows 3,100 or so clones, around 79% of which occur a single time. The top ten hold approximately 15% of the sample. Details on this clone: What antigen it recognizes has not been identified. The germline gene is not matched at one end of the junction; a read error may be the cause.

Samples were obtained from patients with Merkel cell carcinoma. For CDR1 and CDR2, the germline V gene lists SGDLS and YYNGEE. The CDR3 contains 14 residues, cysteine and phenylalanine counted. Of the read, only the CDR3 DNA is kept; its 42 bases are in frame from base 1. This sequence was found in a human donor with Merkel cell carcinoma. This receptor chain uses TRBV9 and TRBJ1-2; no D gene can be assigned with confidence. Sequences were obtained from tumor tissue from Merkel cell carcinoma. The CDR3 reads CASSDITVNYGYTF. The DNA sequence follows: TGTGCCAGCAGCGATATCACGGTTAACTATGGCTATACCTTC.